The rows below give T cell receptor beta chains drawn from one sample of a study of OX40 agonist ivuxolimab in advanced cancers. Generated by immunoSEQ multiplex PCR, the TCRdb table keeps only in-frame clones and is missing some. The sample consists of some 57,000 clones, roughly 90% of them appearing once. Sequenced material: CD4+ or CD8+ T cells sorted from blood, taken in a trial of the OX40 agonist ivuxolimab. Every receptor here comes from an adult with an advanced solid tumor such as melanoma, head and neck, liver or kidney cancer. Each CDR3 is given with its conserved first and last residue. The order of the fields is D gene, clone size, V gene, CDR3 protein. The D gene is left open where the match is weak. Not all rows give a size; the values are once, few, many and, for expanded clones, a class.

TRBD1 | - | TRBV2 | CASRGQGPGYTF
- | - | TRBV28 | CASSLYAQQFF
- | - | TRBV14 | CASSLGVSPLHF
- | few | TRBV18 | CASSPSPPSVQETQYF
- | few | TRBV18 | CASSPWTQNTEAFF
- | - | TRBV29-1 | CSGARGGTEAFF
- | - | TRBV4-2 | CASSQLGGAVDTGELFF
TRBD2 | - | TRBV4-1 | CASSQSASGDNTDTQYF
- | - | TRBV6-5 | CASSRPTGVGGEQYF
TRBD1 | - | TRBV7-6 | CASSSGQGASNEQFF
- | - | TRBV28 | CASSLGGSTEAFF
TRBD1 | - | TRBV7-9 | CASSLGTGLGGYTF
- | once | TRBV7-3 | CASSLQDGYTF
- | - | TRBV5-6 | CASSWGDPVWSTEAFF
TRBD2 | - | TRBV10-3 | CAIGLAGNNEQFF
- | - | TRBV7-2 | CASSSPNGNQPQHF
TRBD1 | - | TRBV5-1 | CASSSVLGTGSYEQYF
- | - | TRBV10-3 | CAISAVADSYNEQFF
TRBD1 | - | TRBV10-3 | CAAKRQGDTGELFF
TRBD2 | - | TRBV7-6 | CASSLKGLSGSSYNEQFF
TRBD1 | - | TRBV7-9 | CASSLRPEDRVNEQFF
- | - | TRBV5-6 | CASSPLGGAYGYTF
- | - | TRBV28 | CATTGLNYGYTF
- | - | TRBV11-2 | CASSLGAGGYTF
- | - | TRBV5-4 | CASSSLSEETQYF
- | - | TRBV6-5 | CASSHDILADTQYF
- | - | TRBV11-2 | CASRRLGSRANEQFF
- | once | TRBV5-4 | CASSLRQALREQYF
- | - | TRBV2 | CASSGGDIRLQYF
- | few | TRBV5-5 | CASSWDTPGTDTQYF
TRBD1 | - | TRBV5-1 | CASNPQGGAGANVLTF
- | - | TRBV7-3 | CASSFTGPPDTQYF
- | - | TRBV28 | CASSLPGQGGFNEQFF
TRBD1 | medium-sized | TRBV6-6 | CASTTTGGTEAFF
TRBD2 | - | TRBV2 | CASKEGLAGGTQYF
TRBD2 | - | TRBV6-4 | CASPPPASGGKAYEQYF
- | - | TRBV7-9 | CASSSTGNTEAFF
TRBD2 | once | TRBV9 | CASSPRTSGYNEQFF
- | - | TRBV6-6 | CASSYPMRQRNQPQHF
- | - | TRBV18 | CASSPTARKLFF
- | few | TRBV5-6 | CASSLVTEAFF